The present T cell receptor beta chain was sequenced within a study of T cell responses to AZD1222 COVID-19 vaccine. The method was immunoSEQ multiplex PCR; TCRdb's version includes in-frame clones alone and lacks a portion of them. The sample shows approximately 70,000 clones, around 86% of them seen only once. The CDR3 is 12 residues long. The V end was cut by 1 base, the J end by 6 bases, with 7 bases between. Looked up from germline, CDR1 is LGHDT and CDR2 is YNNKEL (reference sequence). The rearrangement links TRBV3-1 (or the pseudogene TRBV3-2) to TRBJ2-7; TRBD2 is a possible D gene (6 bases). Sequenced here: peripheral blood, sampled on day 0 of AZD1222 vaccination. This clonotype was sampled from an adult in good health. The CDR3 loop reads CASSQGGGEQYF. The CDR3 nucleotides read TGTGCCAGCAGCCAAGGGGGAGGCGAGCAGTACTTC.